This record covers a single T cell receptor (beta chain). Its antigen is unknown. This sample was included in a study of cytomegalovirus exposure and HLA in healthy donors. The PCR was carried out with 60 Vbeta primers and 13 Jbeta primers. Assay used: immunoSEQ multiplex PCR; TCRdb lists only in-frame clones, some missing. The top ten clones hold roughly 4.4% of a sample with approximately 150,000 clones, around 67% of them seen once. Germline-derived CDR1 and CDR2 are LNHDA and SQIVND (reference sequence). CDR3 length: 15 residues. V lost 6 bases to trimming and J lost 3 bases; unmatched junction nucleotides: 4. Notes on the study in general: TCR beta sequences numbering over 15,000 were associated with HLA alleles at 0.05 false discovery rate in a later analysis. Among CMV-associated TCR beta chains, most appeared HLA-restricted in a later analysis. Productive rates of about 90% or about 30% were seen for most TCR beta V segments in an earlier analysis.

The sequence was collected from a woman younger than 30 in good health and CMV-seropositive. The rearrangement joins TRBV19 to TRBJ2-1, with 11 nucleotides matching TRBD2. Sequencing input: PBMCs. The CDR3 sequence is CASSQTSGDYNEQFF. CDR3 coding DNA: TGTGCCAGTAGCCAGACTAGCGGGGACTACAATGAGCAGTTCTTC.